The source of this T cell receptor beta chain is a study of graft-versus-host responses after intestinal transplantation. Study context: Induction using anti-thymocyte globulin, followed by tacrolimus and steroids for roughly 3 years, was given to all recipients.

Notes on this clone: The target antigen is unknown.

Study results and caveats: The recipient marrow held GvH clones, and some of them showed up first in ileum or blood. Circulating GvH clone levels at their peak were associated with HvG declines (early post-transplant).

Method: immunoSEQ multiplex PCR; TCRdb's copy keeps in-frame clones and lacks some. The sample has about 12,000 clones; 93% are singletons. The TCR sequence derives from a human patient who received an intestinal transplant, so some T cells may come from the graft donor. The sequences come from PBMCs, collected around 110 days after intestinal transplant.

The chain's CDR3 is CASSLAQTGRNHEKLFF. In DNA, the CDR3 is TGTGCCAGCAGCTTAGCGCAGACAGGGAGGAACCATGAAAAACTGTTTTTT. The chain carries TRBV7-9 and TRBJ1-4, with TRBD1 matching over 7 bases. This CDR3 has 17 amino acids. The germline gives CDR1 SEHNR, CDR2 FQNEAQ (reference sequence). Losses at the gene ends were 0 bases for V and 6 bases for J; bases not matched to a gene: 10.